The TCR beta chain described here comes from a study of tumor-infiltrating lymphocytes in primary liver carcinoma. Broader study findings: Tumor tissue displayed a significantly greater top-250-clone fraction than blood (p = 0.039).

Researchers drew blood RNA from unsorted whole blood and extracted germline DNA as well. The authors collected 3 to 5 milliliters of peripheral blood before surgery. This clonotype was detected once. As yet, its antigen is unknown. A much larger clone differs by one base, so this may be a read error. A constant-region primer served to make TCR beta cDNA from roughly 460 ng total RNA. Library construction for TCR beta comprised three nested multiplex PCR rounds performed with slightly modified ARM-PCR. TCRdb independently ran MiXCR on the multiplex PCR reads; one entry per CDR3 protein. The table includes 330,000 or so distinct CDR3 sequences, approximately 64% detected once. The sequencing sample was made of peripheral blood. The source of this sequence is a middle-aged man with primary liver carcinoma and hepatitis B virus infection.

CDR3 sequence: CATARASGIGVTGELFF. The CDR3 region has the DNA TGTGCCACCGCGAGGGCTAGCGGGATAGGGGTCACCGGGGAGCTGTTTTTT. V gene TRBV10-3 combines with J gene TRBJ2-2; 9 bases line up with TRBD2. Germline lookup yields CDR1 ENHRY and CDR2 SYGVKD. With V trimmed by 10 bases and J by 4 bases, 16 bases remained unmatched. This CDR3 is 17 amino acids long.